What follows are 16 T cell receptor beta chains derived from one specimen sequenced in a study of OX40 agonist ivuxolimab in advanced cancers. Clones were sequenced by immunoSEQ multiplex PCR, and TCRdb holds only the in-frame ones, with some missing. The sample lists about 67,000 clones, over 75% occurring once. The sample consisted of CD4+ or CD8+ T cells sorted from blood, taken in a trial of the OX40 agonist ivuxolimab. These receptor sequences come from an adult with an advanced solid tumor such as melanoma, head and neck, liver or kidney cancer.

The genes are TRBV5-1 and TRBJ2-5; tentative D call: TRBD1 (5 bases). The CDR3 spans 14 residues. Germline V gene data show CDR1 as SGHRS and CDR2 as YFSETQ. The V end lost 0 bases, the J end lost 3 bases, and 9 bases lay between the germline ends. The DNA of the CDR3 is TGCGCCAGCAGCTTGGTTGGCAGGGAAGAGACCCAGTACTTC. This sequence encodes CASSLVGREETQYF. Using reference TRBV5-1 and TRBJ2-5 for the parts outside the CDR3, the full variable domain is KAGVTQTPRYLIKTRGQQVTLSCSPISGHRSVSWYQQTPGQGLQFLFEYFSETQRNKGNFPGRFSGRQFSNSRSEMNVSTLELGDSALYLCASSLVGREETQYFGPGTRLLVL.

The V gene is TRBV9, the J gene TRBJ2-3; 13 bases align to TRBD2. The CDR3 sequence is 20 residues long. Looked up from germline, CDR1 is SGDLS and CDR2 is YYNGEE. V dropped 4 bases and J dropped 2; count of bases not matched to a gene: 16. For the CDR3, the DNA is TGTGCCAGCAGCTCTAGGACAGATATGACTAGCGGGAGGAACACAGATACGCAGTATTTT. As protein: CASSSRTDMTSGRNTDTQYF.

The chain has TRBV19 and TRBJ2-3; possible D gene TRBD2, 6 bases. The CDR3 contains 15 residues. The germline gives CDR1 LNHDA, CDR2 SQIVND (reference sequence). Trimming stripped 3 bases from V and 2 bases from J, with 12 bases between. DNA of the CDR3: TGTGCCAGTAGTATTGGAGGGGATACCACAGATACGCAGTATTTT. Protein: CASSIGGDTTDTQYF.

The gene calls are TRBV29-1 and TRBJ2-7, with unresolved D. V shed 4 bases and J shed 6 bases, with 10 bases lying between them. This CDR3 comprises 11 residues. Per germline, CDR1 SQVTM and CDR2 ANQGSEA. The CDR3 protein is CSVVNGREQYF. CDR3 in DNA: TGCAGCGTTGTGAACGGGCGCGAGCAGTACTTC.

The chain combines TRBV2 with TRBJ1-5; tentatively, D is TRBD1 (6 bases). This CDR3 has 18 amino acids. The germline V gene encodes CDR1 SNHLY and CDR2 FYNNEI. Trimming stripped 2 bases from V and 2 bases from J, with 19 bases between. CDR3 sequence: CASSEFVPYREGNQPQHF. CDR3 DNA sequence: TGTGCCAGCAGTGAATTTGTCCCGTACAGGGAGGGCAATCAGCCCCAGCATTTT.

This clone occurred once. The gene calls are TRBV6-5 and TRBJ1-4; possible D gene TRBD1, 6 bases. Trimming pared 2 bases from V and 2 bases from J, leaving 9 bases between. The CDR3 spans 15 residues. Germline V gene data show CDR1 as MNHEY and CDR2 as SVGAGI. CDR3 DNA sequence: TGTGCCAGCAGTTACCGAGGGGGTACTAATGAAAAACTGTTTTTT. Its protein product is CASSYRGGTNEKLFF.

In its sample, this clone was seen a few times. The chain recombines TRBV7-8 with TRBJ2-7, with 10 bases aligning to TRBD2. The germline V gene has CDR1 SGHVS and CDR2 FQNEAQ. The V gene end was trimmed by 5 bases and the J gene end by 4 bases; junction bases not matched to a gene: 2. This CDR3 has 13 residues. Here the CDR3 DNA reads TGTGCCAGCAGCCTTAGCGGGAGGTACGAGCAGTACTTC. Its translation: CASSLSGRYEQYF.

This sequence joins TRBV28 and TRBJ2-7; a weak D match, TRBD1 (5 bases). Germline V gene sequence: CDR1 MDHEN, CDR2 SYDVKM. The CDR3 spans 14 residues. V shed 6 bases and J shed 1 base, with 13 bases lying between them. CDR3 amino acids: CASRPRQNSYEQYF. CDR3 coding DNA: TGTGCCAGCAGGCCCAGACAGAATTCCTACGAGCAGTACTTC.

J is TRBJ1-2 and V is TRBV27; D remains unclear. V lost 3 bases, J lost 2 bases, and 13 bases lay in between. This CDR3 contains 15 residues. Germline V gives CDR1 MNHEY, CDR2 SMNVEV (reference sequence). CDR3 nucleotides: TGTGCCAGCAGTTTGTCTGCCAGGACCAACTATGGCTACACCTTC. Its protein product is CASSLSARTNYGYTF.

The chain recombines TRBV4-3 with TRBJ2-2; D is perhaps TRBD2 (6 bases). Trimming cost V 1 base and J 2 bases, with 11 bases left between them. Germline loops: CDR1 LGHNA, CDR2 YSLEER. The CDR3 runs to 16 residues. CDR3 loop: CASSQVGAGNTGELFF. CDR3 coding DNA: TGCGCCAGCAGCCAAGTCGGCGCGGGAAACACCGGGGAGCTGTTTTTT.

CDR3 DNA: TGCGCCAGCAGCCAAGAGTACAGGCCCTCAACTAATGAAAAACTGTTTTTT. Protein sequence: CASSQEYRPSTNEKLFF. The chain combines TRBV4-1 with TRBJ1-4, with a weak D call TRBD1 (5 bases). Germline CDR1 and CDR2: MGHRA and YSYEKL. The CDR3 runs to 17 residues. Trimming removed 0 bases at V and 0 bases at J, with 11 bases between.

V is TRBV6-1 and J is TRBJ2-3, with D hard to call. Deletions cut 7 bases from V and 2 bases from J, with 16 bases between. Germline V lookup: CDR1 MNHNS, CDR2 SASEGT. This CDR3 comprises 15 residues. CDR3 coding DNA: TGTGCCAGCATATCAAAGAGGCGTCACACAGATACGCAGTATTTT. Encoded protein: CASISKRRHTDTQYF.

J is TRBJ2-3 and V is TRBV4-1, with a possible D match to TRBD1 (6 bases). Trimming removed 2 bases at V and 6 bases at J, with 18 bases between. This CDR3 is 16 amino acids long. CDR1 and CDR2 (germline): MGHRA, YSYEKL. The CDR3 nucleotides are TGCGCCAGCAGCCAATTCCAGATGGGGGCAGGGGATACGCAGTATTTT. It encodes CASSQFQMGAGDTQYF.

V and J are TRBV5-1 and TRBJ1-4; 9 nucleotides match TRBD1. CDR1 SGHRS and CDR2 YFSETQ come from the germline V gene. CDR3 length: 14 residues. The ends lost 3 bases at V and 4 bases at J; junction bases unmatched: 1. CDR3 sequence: CASSSGQGNEKLFF. The CDR3, as DNA: TGCGCCAGCAGCTCGGGACAGGGTAATGAAAAACTGTTTTTT.

The chain is built from TRBV28 and TRBJ1-2; the D gene is possibly TRBD1 (6 bases). Germline CDR1 reads MDHEN; CDR2 reads SYDVKM. Between the trimmed V and J ends, which lost 5 bases and 3 bases, there was a span of 13 bases. This CDR3 region has 14 residues. CDR3 loop: CASSRFRGDYGYTF. The CDR3 DNA reads as TGTGCCAGCAGTCGCTTCAGGGGAGACTATGGCTACACCTTC.

V usage is TRBV7-9 and J usage is TRBJ2-1; the match to TRBD1 covers 7 bases. Germline trimming cut 5 bases from V and 8 bases from J; bases unmatched to any gene: 3. Germline lookup yields CDR1 SEHNR and CDR2 FQNEAQ (reference sequence). The CDR3 runs to 12 residues. The CDR3 DNA is TGTGCCAGCAGCGCCCAGGGGGATGAGCAGTTCTTC. This sequence encodes CASSAQGDEQFF.